This TCR beta chain came from a study of shared clonotypes between healthy human individuals. Overall study findings and caveats: A reduction in generation probabilities was seen for non-shared clonotypes relative to those shared by all four donors.

In regard to this clone: Its antigen is still unknown.

Genomic DNA from each subset was divided evenly over several immunoSEQ plates. Data came from immunoSEQ multiplex PCR; TCRdb stores just in-frame clones and leaves some out. The sample comprises 1,100,000 or so clones, approximately 80% of which are singletons, and more than 0.45% rests with the top ten. This CDR3 spans 15 amino acids. The trim removed 4 bases at V and 4 bases at J, leaving 7 bases unmatched. Germline V gene data show CDR1 as SGHTS and CDR2 as YDEGEE. Splitting the CD4+ cells yielded a CD45RA+ naive subset and a CD45RA-negative memory subset. The source is a man younger than 35 in good health. Some clones in this sample may be carry-over from other donors' samples. The rearrangement uses TRBV5-8 and TRBJ1-5; 8 nucleotides line up with TRBD1. The sample consisted of memory CD4+ T cells from PBMCs. Subset: CD45RA-negative fraction. CDR3 sequence reads: CASSLDRARNQPQHF. The CDR3 DNA follows: TGTGCCAGCAGCCTGGACAGGGCAAGAAATCAGCCCCAGCATTTT.